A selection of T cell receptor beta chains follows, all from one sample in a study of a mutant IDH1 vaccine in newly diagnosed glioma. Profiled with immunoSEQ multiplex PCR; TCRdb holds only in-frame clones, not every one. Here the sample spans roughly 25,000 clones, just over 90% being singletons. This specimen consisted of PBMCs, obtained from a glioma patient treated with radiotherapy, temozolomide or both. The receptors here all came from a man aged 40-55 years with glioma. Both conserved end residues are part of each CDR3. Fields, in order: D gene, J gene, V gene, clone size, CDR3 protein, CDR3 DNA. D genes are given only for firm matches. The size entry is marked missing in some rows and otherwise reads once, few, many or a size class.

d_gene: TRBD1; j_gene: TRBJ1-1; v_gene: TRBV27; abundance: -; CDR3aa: CASSIKTGTHMNTEAFF; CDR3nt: TGTGCCAGCAGTATCAAGACAGGGACCCACATGAACACTGAAGCTTTCTTT
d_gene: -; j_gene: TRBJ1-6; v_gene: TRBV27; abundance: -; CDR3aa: CASSLSGAADSPLHF; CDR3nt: TGTGCCAGCAGTTTATCAGGGGCCGCTGATTCACCCCTCCACTTT
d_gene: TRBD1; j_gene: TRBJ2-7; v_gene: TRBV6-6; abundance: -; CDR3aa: CASSYTDRVDSGEQYF; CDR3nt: TGTGCCAGCAGTTACACGGACAGGGTGGACAGCGGCGAGCAGTACTTC
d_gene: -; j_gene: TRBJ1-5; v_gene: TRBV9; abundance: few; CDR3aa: CASSVAGGTNQPQHF; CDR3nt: TGTGCCAGCAGCGTAGCTGGCGGAACCAATCAGCCCCAGCATTTT
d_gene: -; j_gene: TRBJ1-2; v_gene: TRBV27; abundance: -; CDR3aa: CASSLSNFYGYTF; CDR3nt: TGTGCCAGCAGCCTTAGCAACTTCTATGGCTACACCTTC
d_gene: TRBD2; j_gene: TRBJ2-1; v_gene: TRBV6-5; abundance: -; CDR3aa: CASRRGTSGSNEQFF; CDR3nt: TGTGCCAGCAGACGCGGGACTAGCGGGAGCAATGAGCAGTTCTTC
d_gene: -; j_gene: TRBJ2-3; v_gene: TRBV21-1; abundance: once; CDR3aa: CARAGTGGTDTQYF; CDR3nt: TGTGCCAGGGCGGGGACAGGGGGCACAGATACGCAGTATTTT
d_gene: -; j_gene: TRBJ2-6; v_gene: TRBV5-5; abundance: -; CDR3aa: CASSAAGLNVLTF; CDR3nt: TGTGCCAGCAGCGCTGCTGGTCTGAACGTCCTGACTTTC
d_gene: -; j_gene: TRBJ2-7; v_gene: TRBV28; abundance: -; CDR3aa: CASSLMEQLRYEQYF; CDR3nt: TGTGCCAGCAGCCTCATGGAGCAGCTACGCTACGAGCAGTACTTC
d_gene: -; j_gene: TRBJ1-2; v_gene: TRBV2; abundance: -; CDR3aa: CASSPALGAYGYTF; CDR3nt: TGTGCCAGCAGTCCGGCGCTGGGGGCCTATGGCTACACCTTC
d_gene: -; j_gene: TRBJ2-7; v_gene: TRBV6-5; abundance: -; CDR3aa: CASRPGPGYEQYF; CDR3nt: TGTGCCAGCAGACCGGGACCCGGCTACGAGCAGTACTTC
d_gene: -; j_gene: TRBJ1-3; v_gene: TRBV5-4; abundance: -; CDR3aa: CASSLHGGNTIYF; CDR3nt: TGTGCCAGCAGCTTGCACGGGGGAAACACCATATATTTT
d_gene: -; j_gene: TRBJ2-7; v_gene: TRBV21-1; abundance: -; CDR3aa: CASSKAAGGHPYEQYF; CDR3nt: TGTGCCAGCAGCAAAGCAGCGGGCGGGCACCCCTACGAGCAGTACTTC
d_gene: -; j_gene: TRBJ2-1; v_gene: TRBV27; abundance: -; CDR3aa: CASSSTWEDGKPEQFF; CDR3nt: TGTGCCAGCAGTTCGACTTGGGAGGACGGAAAACCAGAGCAGTTCTTC
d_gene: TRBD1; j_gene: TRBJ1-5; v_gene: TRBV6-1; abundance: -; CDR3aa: CASKQGAGGNQPQHF; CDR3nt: TGTGCCAGTAAACAGGGGGCCGGGGGCAATCAGCCCCAGCATTTT
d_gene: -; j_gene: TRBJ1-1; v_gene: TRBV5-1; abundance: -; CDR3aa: CASSLQGLGNTEAFF; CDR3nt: TGCGCCAGCAGCTTACAGGGTCTAGGAAACACTGAAGCTTTCTTT
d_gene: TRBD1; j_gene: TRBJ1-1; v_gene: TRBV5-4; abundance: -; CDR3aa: CASSFRGGNAEAFF; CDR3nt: TGTGCCAGCAGCTTTAGAGGGGGCAACGCTGAAGCTTTCTTT
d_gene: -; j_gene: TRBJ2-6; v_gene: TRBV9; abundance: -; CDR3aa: CASSASLGLGANVLTF; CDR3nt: TGTGCCAGCAGCGCTTCCCTCGGACTGGGGGCCAACGTCCTGACTTTC
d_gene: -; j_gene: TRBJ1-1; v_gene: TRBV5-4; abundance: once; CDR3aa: CASSSENTEAFF; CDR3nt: TGTGCCAGCAGCTCAGAGAACACTGAAGCTTTCTTT
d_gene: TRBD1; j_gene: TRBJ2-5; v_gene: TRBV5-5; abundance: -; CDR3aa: CASSLGGTGGRQETQYF; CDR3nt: TGTGCCAGCAGCTTGGGGGGGACAGGGGGCCGCCAAGAGACCCAGTACTTC
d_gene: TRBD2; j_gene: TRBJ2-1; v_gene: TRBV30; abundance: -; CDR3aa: CAWSMRTSGGYNEQFF; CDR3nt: TGTGCCTGGAGTATGAGGACTAGCGGGGGATACAATGAGCAGTTCTTC
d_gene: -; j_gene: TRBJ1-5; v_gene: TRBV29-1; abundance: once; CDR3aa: CSVGLGRGRAQHF; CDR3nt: TGCAGCGTTGGGTTAGGGAGGGGACGAGCCCAGCATTTT
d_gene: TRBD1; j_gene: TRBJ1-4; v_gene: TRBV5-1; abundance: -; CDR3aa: CASSPTTGEVGEKLFF; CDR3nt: TGCGCCAGCAGCCCCACAACAGGGGAGGTTGGTGAAAAACTGTTTTTT
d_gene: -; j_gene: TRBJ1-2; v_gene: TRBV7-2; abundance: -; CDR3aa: CASSFIGVSYGYTF; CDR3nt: TGTGCCAGCAGCTTTATAGGGGTGAGCTATGGCTACACCTTC
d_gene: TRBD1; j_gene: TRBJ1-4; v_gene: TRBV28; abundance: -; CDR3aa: CASSSPGTGNEKLFF; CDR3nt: TGTGCCAGCAGCTCTCCTGGGACAGGCAATGAAAAACTGTTTTTT
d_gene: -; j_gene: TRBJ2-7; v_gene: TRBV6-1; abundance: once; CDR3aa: CASTDISYEQYF; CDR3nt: TGTGCCAGCACGGACATCTCCTACGAGCAGTACTTC
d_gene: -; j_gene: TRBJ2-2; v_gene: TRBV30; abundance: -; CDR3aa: CAWSVLGGIGELFF; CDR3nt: TGTGCCTGGAGTGTACTTGGGGGAATCGGGGAGCTGTTTTTT
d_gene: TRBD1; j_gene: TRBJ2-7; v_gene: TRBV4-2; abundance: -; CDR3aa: CASSLGTGSGEQYF; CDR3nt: TGTGCCAGCAGCCTTGGGACAGGGTCGGGCGAGCAGTACTTC
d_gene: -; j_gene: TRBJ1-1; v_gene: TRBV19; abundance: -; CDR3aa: CASINPGVGTEAFF; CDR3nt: TGTGCCAGTATAAACCCCGGGGTAGGGACTGAAGCTTTCTTT
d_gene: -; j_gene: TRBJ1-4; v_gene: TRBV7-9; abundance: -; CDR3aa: CASSLGGGSNEKLFF; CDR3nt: TGTGCCAGCAGCTTAGGGGGGGGATCTAATGAAAAACTGTTTTTT
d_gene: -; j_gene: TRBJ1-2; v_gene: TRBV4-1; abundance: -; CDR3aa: CASSHNTYRYGYTF; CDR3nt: TGCGCCAGCAGCCACAACACCTACCGCTATGGCTACACCTTC
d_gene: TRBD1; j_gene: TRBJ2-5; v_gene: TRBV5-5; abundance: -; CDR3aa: CASSLFDRDQETQYF; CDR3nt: TGTGCCAGCAGCTTGTTCGACAGGGACCAAGAGACCCAGTACTTC
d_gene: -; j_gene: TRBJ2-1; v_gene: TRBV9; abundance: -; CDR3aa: CASSVGQGTEYNEQFF; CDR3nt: TGTGCCAGCAGCGTAGGTCAGGGGACGGAATACAATGAGCAGTTCTTC
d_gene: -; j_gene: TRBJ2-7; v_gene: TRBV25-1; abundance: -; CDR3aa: CASRPFEHSYEQYF; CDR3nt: TGTGCCAGCAGACCTTTTGAACACTCCTACGAGCAGTACTTC
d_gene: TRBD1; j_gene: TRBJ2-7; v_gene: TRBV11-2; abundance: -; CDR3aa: CASSPQGANDEQYF; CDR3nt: TGTGCCAGCAGCCCCCAGGGGGCCAACGACGAGCAGTACTTC
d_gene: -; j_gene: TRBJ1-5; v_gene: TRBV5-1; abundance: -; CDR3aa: CASSLAGGGPNQPQHF; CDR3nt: TGCGCCAGCAGCTTGGCCGGGGGGGGTCCAAATCAGCCCCAGCATTTT
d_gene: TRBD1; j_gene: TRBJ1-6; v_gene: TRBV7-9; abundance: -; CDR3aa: CASSARQGGWSSPLHF; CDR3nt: TGTGCCAGCAGCGCCCGACAGGGAGGCTGGAGTTCACCCCTCCACTTT
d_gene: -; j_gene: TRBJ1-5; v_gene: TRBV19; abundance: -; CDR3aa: CASSIANSNQPQHF; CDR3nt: TGTGCCAGTAGTATAGCAAATAGCAATCAGCCCCAGCATTTT
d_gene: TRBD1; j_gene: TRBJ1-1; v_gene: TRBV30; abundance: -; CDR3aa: CAWSVFAETGMNLNTEAFF; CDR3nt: TGTGCCTGGAGTGTCTTCGCGGAGACAGGGATGAATTTGAACACTGAAGCTTTCTTT
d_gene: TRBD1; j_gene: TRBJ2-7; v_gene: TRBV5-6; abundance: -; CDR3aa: CASSLQTGTYEQYF; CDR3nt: TGTGCCAGCAGCTTGCAGACAGGGACCTACGAGCAGTACTTC
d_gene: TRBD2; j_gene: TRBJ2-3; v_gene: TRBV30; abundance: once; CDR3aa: CAWRASGRTHTQYF; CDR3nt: TGTGCCTGGAGGGCTAGCGGACGGACCCATACGCAGTATTTT
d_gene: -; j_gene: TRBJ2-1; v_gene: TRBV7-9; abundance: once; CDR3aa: CASSLAGGGYYEQFF; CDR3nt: TGTGCCAGCAGCTTAGCGGGGGGGGGCTACTATGAGCAGTTCTTC
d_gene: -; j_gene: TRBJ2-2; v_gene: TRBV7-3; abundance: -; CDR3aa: CASSFAFRGNTGELFF; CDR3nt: TGTGCCAGCAGTTTTGCTTTCCGGGGGAACACCGGGGAGCTGTTTTTT
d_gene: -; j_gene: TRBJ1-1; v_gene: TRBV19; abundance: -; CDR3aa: CASSILIGVTEAFF; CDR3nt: TGTGCCAGTAGTATCTTAATCGGGGTGACTGAAGCTTTCTTT
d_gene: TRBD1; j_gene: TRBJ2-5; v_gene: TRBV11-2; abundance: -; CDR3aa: CASSLEGTTGGETQYF; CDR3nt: TGTGCCAGCAGCTTAGAGGGCACTACAGGGGGGGAGACCCAGTACTTC
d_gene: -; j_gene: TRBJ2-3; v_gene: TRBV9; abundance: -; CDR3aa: CASSVAASSFTQYF; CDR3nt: TGTGCCAGCAGCGTAGCCGCTTCATCCTTCACGCAGTATTTT
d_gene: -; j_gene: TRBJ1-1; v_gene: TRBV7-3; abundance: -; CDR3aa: CASSLAHLGEAFF; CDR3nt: TGTGCCAGCAGCTTAGCCCATCTTGGGGAAGCTTTCTTT
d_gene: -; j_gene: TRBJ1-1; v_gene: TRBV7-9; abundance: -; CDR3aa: CASSLPGHEAFF; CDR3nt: TGTGCCAGCAGCTTACCCGGACATGAAGCTTTCTTT
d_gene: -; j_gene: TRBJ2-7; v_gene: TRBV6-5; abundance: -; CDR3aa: CASSYHTTGEQYF; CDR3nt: TGTGCCAGCAGTTACCACACCACTGGCGAGCAGTACTTC
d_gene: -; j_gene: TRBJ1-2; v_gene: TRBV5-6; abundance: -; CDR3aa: CASSPTDQNRYTF; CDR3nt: TGTGCCAGCAGCCCGACCGACCAAAACCGCTACACCTTC
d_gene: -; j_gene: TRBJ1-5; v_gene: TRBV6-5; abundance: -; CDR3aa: CASAAGRNQPQHF; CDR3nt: TGTGCCTCCGCAGCCGGCCGCAATCAGCCCCAGCATTTT
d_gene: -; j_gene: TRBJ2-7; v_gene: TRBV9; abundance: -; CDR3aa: CASSEDSYSYEQYF; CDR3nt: TGTGCCAGCAGCGAGGACTCCTACTCCTACGAGCAGTACTTC
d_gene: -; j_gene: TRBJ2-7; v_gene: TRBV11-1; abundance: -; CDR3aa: CASSLQQGHSYEQYF; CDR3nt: TGTGCCAGCAGCTTGCAACAGGGTCACTCCTACGAGCAGTACTTC
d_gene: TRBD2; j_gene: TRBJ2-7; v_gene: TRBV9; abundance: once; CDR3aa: CASSVELAGEYEQYF; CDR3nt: TGTGCCAGCAGCGTAGAGCTAGCGGGAGAGTACGAGCAGTACTTC